This paragraph reports one TCR beta chain. Antigen: not known. The data derive from a study of follicular helper T cells after annual influenza vaccination. Overall study context: For some subjects, blood spans the 2013-2014, 2014-2015 and 2015-2016 annual vaccinations.

Study outcomes and limitations: ICOS+CD38+ cTfh clonality change tracked circulating plasmablast frequency change. Recurrent ICOS+CD38+ cTfh clonotypes included tetramer and AIM influenza-specific ones.

Donors with HIV/AIDS, active malignancy, immunomodulators or active illness were excluded. V was trimmed by 0 bases and J by 0 bases, leaving 7 bases between them. Looked up from germline, CDR1 is SGHTS and CDR2 is YDEGEE. CDR3 length: 16 residues. Clones were read by immunoSEQ multiplex PCR, and TCRdb kept only the in-frame ones, dropping some. Counted here are about 11,000 clones, 70% to 85% occurring once; the ten biggest clones make up around 0.79%. The gene calls are TRBV5-8 and TRBJ2-6; no definite D call. This specimen was CXCR5- memory CD4+ T cells sorted from blood, taken 6 weeks after influenza vaccination. The sequence came from an adult who received the influenza vaccine. CDR3 region: CASSLGSSSGANVLTF. CDR3 in DNA: TGTGCCAGCAGCTTGGGGTCGTCCTCTGGGGCCAACGTCCTGACTTTC.